This T cell receptor (beta chain) was observed in a study of blood T cell repertoires in COVID-19. In the study overall: Samples came from the United States, Italy and Spain, spanning acute and convalescent COVID-19.

Source study methods: Cell counts per sample came from amplifying reference gene primers. Produced via immunoSEQ multiplex PCR; TCRdb's table is partial and in-frame only. For V, J and clone size, that table is used; D and trimming come from the DNA. The table records 200,000 or so clones, roughly nine tenths of them present only once. The study recruited people aged roughly 18 to 100 years across approximately 24 US areas. Either two negative PCRs, clearance, or symptom resolution qualified Cohort 3 donors as recovered. This clone was observed a handful of times. The CDR3 length is 14 residues. Germline CDR1 reads SEHNR; CDR2 reads FQNEAQ (reference sequence). The trim removed 5 bases at V and 4 bases at J, leaving 4 bases unmatched.

This receptor was obtained from a woman aged 25 to 39 who had recovered from COVID-19. This rearrangement joins TRBV7-9 to TRBJ2-2, with 7 bases that match TRBD2. The sample consisted of PBMCs or T cells enriched from blood (not recorded which). The CDR3, as DNA: TGTGCCAGCAGCCGTACTAGCGTCACCGGGGAGCTGTTTTTT. Residues: CASSRTSVTGELFF. The full variable domain, in which reference TRBV7-9 and TRBJ2-2 provide the parts outside the CDR3, is DTGVSQNPRHKITKRGQNVTFRCDPISEHNRLYWYRQTLGQGPEFLTYFQNEAQLEKSRLLSDRFSAERPKGSFSTLEIQRTEQGDSAMYLCASSRTSVTGELFFGEGSRLTVL.